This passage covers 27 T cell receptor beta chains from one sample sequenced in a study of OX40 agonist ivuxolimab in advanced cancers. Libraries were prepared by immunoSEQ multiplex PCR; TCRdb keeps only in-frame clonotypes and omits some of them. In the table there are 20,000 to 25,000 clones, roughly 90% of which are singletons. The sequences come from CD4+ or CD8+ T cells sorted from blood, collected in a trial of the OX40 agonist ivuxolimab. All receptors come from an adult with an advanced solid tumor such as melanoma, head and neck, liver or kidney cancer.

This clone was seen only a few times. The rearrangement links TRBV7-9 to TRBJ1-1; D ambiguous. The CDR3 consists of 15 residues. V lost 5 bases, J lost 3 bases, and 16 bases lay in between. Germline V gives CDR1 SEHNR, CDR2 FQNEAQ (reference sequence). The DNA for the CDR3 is TGTGCCAGCAGCGCCAGAGGGTATCTGGACACTGAAGCTTTCTTT. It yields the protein CASSARGYLDTEAFF.

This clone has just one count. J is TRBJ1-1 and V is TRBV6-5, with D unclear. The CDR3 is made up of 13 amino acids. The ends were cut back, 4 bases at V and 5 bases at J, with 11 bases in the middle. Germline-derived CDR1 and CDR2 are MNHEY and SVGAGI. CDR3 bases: TGTGCCAGCAGTTGGTTAGGTGGGACTGAAGCTTTCTTT. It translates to CASSWLGGTEAFF.

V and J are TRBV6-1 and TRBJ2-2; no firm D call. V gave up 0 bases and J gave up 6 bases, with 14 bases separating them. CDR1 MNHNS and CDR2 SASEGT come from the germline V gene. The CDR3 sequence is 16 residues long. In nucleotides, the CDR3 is TGTGCCAGCAGTGAAGCGACGTACAGCCCGGCCGGGGAGCTGTTTTTT. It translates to CASSEATYSPAGELFF.

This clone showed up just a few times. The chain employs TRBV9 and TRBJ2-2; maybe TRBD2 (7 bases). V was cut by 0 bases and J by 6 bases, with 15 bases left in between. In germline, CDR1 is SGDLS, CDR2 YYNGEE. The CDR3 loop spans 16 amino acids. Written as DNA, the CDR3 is TGTGCCAGCAGCGTAGCTGAAGGGGGGGTCTCCGGGGAGCTGTTTTTT. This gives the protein CASSVAEGGVSGELFF.

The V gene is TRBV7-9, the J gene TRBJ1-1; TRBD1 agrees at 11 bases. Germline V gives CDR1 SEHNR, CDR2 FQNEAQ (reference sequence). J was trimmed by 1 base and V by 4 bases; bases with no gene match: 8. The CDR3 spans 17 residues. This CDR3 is CASSSRTGGRANTEAFF. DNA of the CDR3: TGTGCCAGCAGCTCCCGGACAGGGGGCCGTGCGAACACTGAAGCTTTCTTT.

The CDR3 DNA reads TGTGCCAGCAGCTTGATGCAGGGTCCGTATGGCTACACCTTC. Its protein is CASSLMQGPYGYTF. The chain links TRBV7-2 to TRBJ1-2; tentative D call: TRBD1 (5 bases). Trimming removed 3 bases at V and 5 bases at J, with 13 bases between. The germline CDR1 and CDR2 sequences are SGHTA and FQGNSA. The CDR3 contains 14 residues.

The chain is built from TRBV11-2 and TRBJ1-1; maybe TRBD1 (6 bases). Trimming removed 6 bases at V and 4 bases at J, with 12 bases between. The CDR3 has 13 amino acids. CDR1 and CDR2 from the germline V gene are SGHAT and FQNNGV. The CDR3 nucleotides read TGTGCCAGCAGTGCCCAGGGGAGCACTGAAGCTTTCTTT. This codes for CASSAQGSTEAFF.

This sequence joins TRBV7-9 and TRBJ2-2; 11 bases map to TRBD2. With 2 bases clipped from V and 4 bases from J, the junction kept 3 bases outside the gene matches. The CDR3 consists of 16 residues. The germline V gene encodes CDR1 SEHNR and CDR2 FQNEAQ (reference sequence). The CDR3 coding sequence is TGTGCCAGCAGCTTACGTAGCGGGGGGGCCACCGGGGAGCTGTTTTTT. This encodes CASSLRSGGATGELFF.

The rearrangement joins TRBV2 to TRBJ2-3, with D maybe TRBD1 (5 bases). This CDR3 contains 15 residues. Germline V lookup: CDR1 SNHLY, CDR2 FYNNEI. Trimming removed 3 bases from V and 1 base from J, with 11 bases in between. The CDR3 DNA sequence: TGTGCCAGCAGTGACCAGGGAATCGGCACAGATACGCAGTATTTT. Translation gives CASSDQGIGTDTQYF.

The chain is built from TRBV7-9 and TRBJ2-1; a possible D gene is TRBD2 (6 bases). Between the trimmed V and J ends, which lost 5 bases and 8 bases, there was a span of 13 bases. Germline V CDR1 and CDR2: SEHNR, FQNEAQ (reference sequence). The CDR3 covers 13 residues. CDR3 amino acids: CASSLEGYDEQFF. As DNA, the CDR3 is TGTGCCAGCAGCCTGGAGGGGTACGATGAGCAGTTCTTC.

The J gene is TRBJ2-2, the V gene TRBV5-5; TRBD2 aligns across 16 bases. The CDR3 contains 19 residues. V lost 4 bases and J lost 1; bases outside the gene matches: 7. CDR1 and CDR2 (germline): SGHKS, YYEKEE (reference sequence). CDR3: CASSPGLAGGPRNTGELFF. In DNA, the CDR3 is TGTGCCAGCAGCCCGGGACTAGCGGGGGGGCCTCGGAACACCGGGGAGCTGTTTTTT.

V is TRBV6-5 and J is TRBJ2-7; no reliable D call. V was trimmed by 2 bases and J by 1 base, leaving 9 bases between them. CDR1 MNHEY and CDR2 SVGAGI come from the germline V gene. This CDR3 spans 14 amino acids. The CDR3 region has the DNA TGTGCCAGCAGTTACAACCAGGAATCCTACGAGCAGTACTTC. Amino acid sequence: CASSYNQESYEQYF.

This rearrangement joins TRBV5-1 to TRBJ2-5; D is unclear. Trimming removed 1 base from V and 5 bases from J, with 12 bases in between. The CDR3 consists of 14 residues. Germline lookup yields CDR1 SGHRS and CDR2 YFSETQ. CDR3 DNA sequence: TGCGCCAGCAGCTTGCTCGGGTGGACGGAGACCCAGTACTTC. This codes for CASSLLGWTETQYF.

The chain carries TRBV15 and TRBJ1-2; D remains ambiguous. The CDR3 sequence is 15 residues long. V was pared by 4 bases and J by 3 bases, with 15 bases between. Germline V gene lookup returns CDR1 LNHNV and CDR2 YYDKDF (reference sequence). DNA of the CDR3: TGTGCCACCAGCACACTCCAGTCATCCCACTATGGCTACACCTTC. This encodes CATSTLQSSHYGYTF.

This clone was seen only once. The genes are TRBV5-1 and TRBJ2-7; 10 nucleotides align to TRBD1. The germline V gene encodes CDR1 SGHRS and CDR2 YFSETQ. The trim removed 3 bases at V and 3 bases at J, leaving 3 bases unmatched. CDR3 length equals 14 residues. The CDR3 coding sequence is TGCGCCAGCAGCTCCCGGACAGGGGGCTACGAGCAGTACTTC. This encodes CASSSRTGGYEQYF.

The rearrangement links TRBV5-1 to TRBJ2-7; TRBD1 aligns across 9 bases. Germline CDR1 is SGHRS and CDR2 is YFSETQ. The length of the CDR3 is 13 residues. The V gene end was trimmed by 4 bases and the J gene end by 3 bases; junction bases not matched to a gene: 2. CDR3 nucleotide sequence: TGCGCCAGCAGCGCGGACAGGGGCTACGAGCAGTACTTC. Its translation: CASSADRGYEQYF.

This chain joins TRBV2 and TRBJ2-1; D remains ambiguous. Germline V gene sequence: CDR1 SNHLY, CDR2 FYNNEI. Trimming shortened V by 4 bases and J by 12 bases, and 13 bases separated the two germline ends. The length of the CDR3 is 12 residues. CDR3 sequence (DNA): TGTGCCAGCAGTGTAGATCCGTTCCTGCAGTTCTTC. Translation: CASSVDPFLQFF.

The CDR3 reads CASSLEGTLRYGYTF. In nucleotides, the CDR3 is TGTGCCAGCAGCTTAGAGGGGACGCTCCGGTATGGCTACACCTTC. This rearrangement joins TRBV11-3 to TRBJ1-2; weak D call: TRBD1 (5 bases). This CDR3 region has 15 residues. CDR1 and CDR2 (germline): SGHNT, YENEEA. V was cut by 0 bases and J by 5 bases, with 13 bases left in between.

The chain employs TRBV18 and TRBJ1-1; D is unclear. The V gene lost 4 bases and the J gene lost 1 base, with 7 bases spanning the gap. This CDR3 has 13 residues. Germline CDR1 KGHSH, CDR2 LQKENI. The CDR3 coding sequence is TGTGCCAGCTCACAAGGGAGGAACACTGAAGCTTTCTTT. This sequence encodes CASSQGRNTEAFF.

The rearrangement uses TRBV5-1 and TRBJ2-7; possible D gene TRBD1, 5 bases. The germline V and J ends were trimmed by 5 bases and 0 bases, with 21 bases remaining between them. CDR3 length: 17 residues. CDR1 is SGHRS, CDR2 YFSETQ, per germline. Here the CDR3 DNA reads TGCGCCAGCAGTTTGACGTTGGGGCTCGGTCGCTCCTACGAGCAGTACTTC. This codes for CASSLTLGLGRSYEQYF. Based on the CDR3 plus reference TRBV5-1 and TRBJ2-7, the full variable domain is KAGVTQTPRYLIKTRGQQVTLSCSPISGHRSVSWYQQTPGQGLQFLFEYFSETQRNKGNFPGRFSGRQFSNSRSEMNVSTLELGDSALYLCASSLTLGLGRSYEQYFGPGTRLTVT.

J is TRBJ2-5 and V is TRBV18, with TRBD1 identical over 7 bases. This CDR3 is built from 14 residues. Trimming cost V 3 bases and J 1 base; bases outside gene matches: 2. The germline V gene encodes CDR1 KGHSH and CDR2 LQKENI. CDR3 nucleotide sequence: TGTGCCAGCTCACCTACAGGGGTCCAAGAGACCCAGTACTTC. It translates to CASSPTGVQETQYF.

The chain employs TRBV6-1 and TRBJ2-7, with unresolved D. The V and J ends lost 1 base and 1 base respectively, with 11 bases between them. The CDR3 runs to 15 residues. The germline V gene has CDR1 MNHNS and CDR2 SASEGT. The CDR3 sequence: CASSEEAAGSYEQYF. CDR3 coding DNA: TGTGCCAGCAGTGAAGAGGCGGCCGGTTCCTACGAGCAGTACTTC.

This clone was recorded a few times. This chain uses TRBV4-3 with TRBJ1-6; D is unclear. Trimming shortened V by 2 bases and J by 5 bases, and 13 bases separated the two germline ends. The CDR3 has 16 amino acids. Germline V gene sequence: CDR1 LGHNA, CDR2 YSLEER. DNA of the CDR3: TGCGCCAGCAGCCAATACGTGGACGGGGATAATTCACCCCTCCACTTT. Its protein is CASSQYVDGDNSPLHF.

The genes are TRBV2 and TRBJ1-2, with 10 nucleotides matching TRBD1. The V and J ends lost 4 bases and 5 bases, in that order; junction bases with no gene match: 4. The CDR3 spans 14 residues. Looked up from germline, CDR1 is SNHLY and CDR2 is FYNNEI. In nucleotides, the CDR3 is TGTGCCAGCAGTGGACAGGGGGCAAAGTATGGCTACACCTTC. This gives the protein CASSGQGAKYGYTF.

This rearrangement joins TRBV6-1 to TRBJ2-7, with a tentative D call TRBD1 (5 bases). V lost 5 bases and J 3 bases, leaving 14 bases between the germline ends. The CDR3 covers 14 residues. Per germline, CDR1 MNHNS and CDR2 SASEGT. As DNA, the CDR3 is TGTGCCAGCAGTAAAGGACATAGTTACTACGAGCAGTACTTC. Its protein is CASSKGHSYYEQYF.

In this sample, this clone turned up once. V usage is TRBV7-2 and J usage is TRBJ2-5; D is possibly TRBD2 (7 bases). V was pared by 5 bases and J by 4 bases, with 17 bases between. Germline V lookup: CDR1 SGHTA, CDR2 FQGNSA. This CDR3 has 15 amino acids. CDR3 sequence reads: CASSLGGAIPETQYF. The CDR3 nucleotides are TGTGCCAGCAGCCTGGGGGGGGCTATCCCAGAGACCCAGTACTTC.

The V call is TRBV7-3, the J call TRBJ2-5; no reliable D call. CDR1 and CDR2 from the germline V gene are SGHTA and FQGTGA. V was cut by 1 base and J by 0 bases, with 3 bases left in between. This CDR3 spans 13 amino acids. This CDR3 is CASSLRYQETQYF. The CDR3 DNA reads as TGTGCCAGCAGCTTAAGATACCAAGAGACCCAGTACTTC. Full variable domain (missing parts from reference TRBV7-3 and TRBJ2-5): GAGVSQTPSNKVTEKGKYVELRCDPISGHTALYWYRQSLGQGPEFLIYFQGTGAADDSGLPNDRFFAVRPEGSVSTLKIQRTERGDSAVYLCASSLRYQETQYFGPGTRLLVL.